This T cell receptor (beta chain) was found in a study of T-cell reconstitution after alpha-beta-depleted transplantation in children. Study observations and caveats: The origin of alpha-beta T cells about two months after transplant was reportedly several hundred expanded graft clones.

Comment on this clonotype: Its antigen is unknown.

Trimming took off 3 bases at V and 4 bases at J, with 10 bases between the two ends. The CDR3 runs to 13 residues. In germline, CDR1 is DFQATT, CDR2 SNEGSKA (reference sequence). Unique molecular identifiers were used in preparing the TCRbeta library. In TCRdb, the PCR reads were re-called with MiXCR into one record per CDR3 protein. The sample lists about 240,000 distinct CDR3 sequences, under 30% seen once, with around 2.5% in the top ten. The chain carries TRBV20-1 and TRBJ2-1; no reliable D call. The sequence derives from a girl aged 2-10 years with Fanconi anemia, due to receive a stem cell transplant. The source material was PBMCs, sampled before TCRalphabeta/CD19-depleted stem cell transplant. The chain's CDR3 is CSASPPTYNEQFF. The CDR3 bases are TGCAGTGCTAGTCCCCCAACATACAATGAGCAGTTCTTC.